The T cell receptor (beta chain) described here comes from a study of T cells in Graves' hyperthyroidism and ophthalmopathy. Points from the study as a whole: Also found in blood were most expanded thyroid clonotypes above 0.001. A model of 13 V-J pairs discriminated ophthalmopathy from stable hyperthyroidism.

The ends were cut back, 2 bases at V and 7 bases at J, with 14 bases in the middle. CDR3 length equals 14 residues. Pregnant or lactating patients were excluded, as were those with uncontrolled infection or other autoimmune disease. This clonotype was observed a few times. Antigen specificity is unknown. Authors of the study amplified TCR beta CDR3 regions from RNA transcripts. First-round RT-PCR targeting the TCR CDR3 was performed with the HTBI primer set. TCRdb re-called the multiplex PCR reads with MiXCR, one entry per CDR3 protein. The table shows 650,000 to 700,000 distinct CDR3 sequences, with 17% occurring only once.

V usage is TRBV12-3 or TRBV12-4 and J usage is TRBJ1-2; D perhaps matches TRBD1 (5 bases). This receptor was obtained from a middle-aged man with Graves' hyperthyroidism. The sequenced sample was blood. The CDR3, as DNA: TGTGCCAGCAGTTTAAGGAGGGGCGTTAGTGGCTACACCTTC. Translated, it gives CASSLRRGVSGYTF.